A single sample gave rise to the 4 T cell receptor beta chains below, sequenced in a study of T cells in Graves' hyperthyroidism and ophthalmopathy. RNA transcripts yielded amplified TCR beta CDR3 regions. Using the HTBI primer set, a first-round RT-PCR was run on the TCR CDR3. MiXCR, applied by TCRdb to the multiplex PCR reads, yields one record per CDR3 protein. The sample includes some 490,000 distinct CDR3 sequences, under 25% of them seen just once. Sequencing was performed on blood. These receptors were collected from a woman in her 70s with Graves' ophthalmopathy.

The V gene is TRBV14, the J gene TRBJ2-3; 7 nucleotides align to TRBD1. Trimming took 3 bases from V and 0 from J; bases not matched to a gene: 6. This CDR3 comprises 16 residues. Germline loops: CDR1 SGHDN, CDR2 FVKESK. CDR3 in DNA: TGTGCCAGCAGCCACAGAACGGGACAGAGCACAGATACGCAGTATTTT. Translation: CASSHRTGQSTDTQYF.

This chain connects TRBV15 to TRBJ2-5; tentatively, D is TRBD2 (6 bases). Deletions cut 1 base from V and 1 base from J, with 10 bases between. Germline V gives CDR1 LNHNV, CDR2 YYDKDF (reference sequence). There are 15 residues in the CDR3. The CDR3 protein is CATSRVGGSQETQYF. Written as DNA, the CDR3 is TGTGCCACCAGCAGAGTGGGAGGCAGCCAAGAGACCCAGTACTTC.

In this sample, this clonotype turned up a few times. The rearrangement uses TRBV6-2 or TRBV6-3 and TRBJ1-5; the D is unclear. Trimming took 7 bases from V and 0 from J, leaving 13 bases between them. The CDR3 consists of 15 residues. The germline gives CDR1 MNHEY, CDR2 SVGEGT. Here the CDR3 DNA reads TGTGCCAGCAATCAAGGCGGATATAGCAATCAGCCCCAGCATTTT. It is translated as CASNQGGYSNQPQHF.

The table lists this clonotype with many counts. The V gene is TRBV12-3 or TRBV12-4, the J gene TRBJ2-1; no clear D gene. The CDR3 has 15 amino acids. V was clipped by 2 bases and J by 1 base, with 9 bases between them. The CDR3 DNA reads TGTGCCAGCAGTTTATTGGGCGGTTCCTACAATGAGCAGTTCTTC. This sequence encodes CASSLLGGSYNEQFF.